The T cell receptor beta chain described here comes from a study of chemoradiotherapy in HPV16-positive cancers. Study-level information: Candidate HPV-specific clones and shared TCR motifs came from two HPV16-positive patients. Study-level findings and limits: Candidate HPV-specific clones and E7-related TCR motifs grew in tumor during treatment.

The CDR3 totals 16 residues. Deletions cut 5 bases from V and 2 bases from J, with 15 bases between. Germline loops: CDR1 ENHRY, CDR2 SYGVKD. Repertoires were sampled repeatedly during chemoradiotherapy. The repertoire was sequenced with immunoSEQ multiplex PCR; TCRdb's copy has only in-frame clones and lacks some. This sample has 15,000 to 20,000 clones, with more than 90% found just once. Comments on this clone: Its antigen is still unknown.

The source is a human donor with HPV-associated anogenital cancer. The chain has TRBV10-3 and TRBJ2-2, with D perhaps given as TRBD1 or TRBD2 (5 bases each). The sample consisted of blood, taken from a patient who underwent chemoradiotherapy. CDR3 nucleotides: TGTGCCATCAGTCCAGGGTGGACTGCTAACACCGGGGAGCTGTTTTTT. Protein: CAISPGWTANTGELFF.